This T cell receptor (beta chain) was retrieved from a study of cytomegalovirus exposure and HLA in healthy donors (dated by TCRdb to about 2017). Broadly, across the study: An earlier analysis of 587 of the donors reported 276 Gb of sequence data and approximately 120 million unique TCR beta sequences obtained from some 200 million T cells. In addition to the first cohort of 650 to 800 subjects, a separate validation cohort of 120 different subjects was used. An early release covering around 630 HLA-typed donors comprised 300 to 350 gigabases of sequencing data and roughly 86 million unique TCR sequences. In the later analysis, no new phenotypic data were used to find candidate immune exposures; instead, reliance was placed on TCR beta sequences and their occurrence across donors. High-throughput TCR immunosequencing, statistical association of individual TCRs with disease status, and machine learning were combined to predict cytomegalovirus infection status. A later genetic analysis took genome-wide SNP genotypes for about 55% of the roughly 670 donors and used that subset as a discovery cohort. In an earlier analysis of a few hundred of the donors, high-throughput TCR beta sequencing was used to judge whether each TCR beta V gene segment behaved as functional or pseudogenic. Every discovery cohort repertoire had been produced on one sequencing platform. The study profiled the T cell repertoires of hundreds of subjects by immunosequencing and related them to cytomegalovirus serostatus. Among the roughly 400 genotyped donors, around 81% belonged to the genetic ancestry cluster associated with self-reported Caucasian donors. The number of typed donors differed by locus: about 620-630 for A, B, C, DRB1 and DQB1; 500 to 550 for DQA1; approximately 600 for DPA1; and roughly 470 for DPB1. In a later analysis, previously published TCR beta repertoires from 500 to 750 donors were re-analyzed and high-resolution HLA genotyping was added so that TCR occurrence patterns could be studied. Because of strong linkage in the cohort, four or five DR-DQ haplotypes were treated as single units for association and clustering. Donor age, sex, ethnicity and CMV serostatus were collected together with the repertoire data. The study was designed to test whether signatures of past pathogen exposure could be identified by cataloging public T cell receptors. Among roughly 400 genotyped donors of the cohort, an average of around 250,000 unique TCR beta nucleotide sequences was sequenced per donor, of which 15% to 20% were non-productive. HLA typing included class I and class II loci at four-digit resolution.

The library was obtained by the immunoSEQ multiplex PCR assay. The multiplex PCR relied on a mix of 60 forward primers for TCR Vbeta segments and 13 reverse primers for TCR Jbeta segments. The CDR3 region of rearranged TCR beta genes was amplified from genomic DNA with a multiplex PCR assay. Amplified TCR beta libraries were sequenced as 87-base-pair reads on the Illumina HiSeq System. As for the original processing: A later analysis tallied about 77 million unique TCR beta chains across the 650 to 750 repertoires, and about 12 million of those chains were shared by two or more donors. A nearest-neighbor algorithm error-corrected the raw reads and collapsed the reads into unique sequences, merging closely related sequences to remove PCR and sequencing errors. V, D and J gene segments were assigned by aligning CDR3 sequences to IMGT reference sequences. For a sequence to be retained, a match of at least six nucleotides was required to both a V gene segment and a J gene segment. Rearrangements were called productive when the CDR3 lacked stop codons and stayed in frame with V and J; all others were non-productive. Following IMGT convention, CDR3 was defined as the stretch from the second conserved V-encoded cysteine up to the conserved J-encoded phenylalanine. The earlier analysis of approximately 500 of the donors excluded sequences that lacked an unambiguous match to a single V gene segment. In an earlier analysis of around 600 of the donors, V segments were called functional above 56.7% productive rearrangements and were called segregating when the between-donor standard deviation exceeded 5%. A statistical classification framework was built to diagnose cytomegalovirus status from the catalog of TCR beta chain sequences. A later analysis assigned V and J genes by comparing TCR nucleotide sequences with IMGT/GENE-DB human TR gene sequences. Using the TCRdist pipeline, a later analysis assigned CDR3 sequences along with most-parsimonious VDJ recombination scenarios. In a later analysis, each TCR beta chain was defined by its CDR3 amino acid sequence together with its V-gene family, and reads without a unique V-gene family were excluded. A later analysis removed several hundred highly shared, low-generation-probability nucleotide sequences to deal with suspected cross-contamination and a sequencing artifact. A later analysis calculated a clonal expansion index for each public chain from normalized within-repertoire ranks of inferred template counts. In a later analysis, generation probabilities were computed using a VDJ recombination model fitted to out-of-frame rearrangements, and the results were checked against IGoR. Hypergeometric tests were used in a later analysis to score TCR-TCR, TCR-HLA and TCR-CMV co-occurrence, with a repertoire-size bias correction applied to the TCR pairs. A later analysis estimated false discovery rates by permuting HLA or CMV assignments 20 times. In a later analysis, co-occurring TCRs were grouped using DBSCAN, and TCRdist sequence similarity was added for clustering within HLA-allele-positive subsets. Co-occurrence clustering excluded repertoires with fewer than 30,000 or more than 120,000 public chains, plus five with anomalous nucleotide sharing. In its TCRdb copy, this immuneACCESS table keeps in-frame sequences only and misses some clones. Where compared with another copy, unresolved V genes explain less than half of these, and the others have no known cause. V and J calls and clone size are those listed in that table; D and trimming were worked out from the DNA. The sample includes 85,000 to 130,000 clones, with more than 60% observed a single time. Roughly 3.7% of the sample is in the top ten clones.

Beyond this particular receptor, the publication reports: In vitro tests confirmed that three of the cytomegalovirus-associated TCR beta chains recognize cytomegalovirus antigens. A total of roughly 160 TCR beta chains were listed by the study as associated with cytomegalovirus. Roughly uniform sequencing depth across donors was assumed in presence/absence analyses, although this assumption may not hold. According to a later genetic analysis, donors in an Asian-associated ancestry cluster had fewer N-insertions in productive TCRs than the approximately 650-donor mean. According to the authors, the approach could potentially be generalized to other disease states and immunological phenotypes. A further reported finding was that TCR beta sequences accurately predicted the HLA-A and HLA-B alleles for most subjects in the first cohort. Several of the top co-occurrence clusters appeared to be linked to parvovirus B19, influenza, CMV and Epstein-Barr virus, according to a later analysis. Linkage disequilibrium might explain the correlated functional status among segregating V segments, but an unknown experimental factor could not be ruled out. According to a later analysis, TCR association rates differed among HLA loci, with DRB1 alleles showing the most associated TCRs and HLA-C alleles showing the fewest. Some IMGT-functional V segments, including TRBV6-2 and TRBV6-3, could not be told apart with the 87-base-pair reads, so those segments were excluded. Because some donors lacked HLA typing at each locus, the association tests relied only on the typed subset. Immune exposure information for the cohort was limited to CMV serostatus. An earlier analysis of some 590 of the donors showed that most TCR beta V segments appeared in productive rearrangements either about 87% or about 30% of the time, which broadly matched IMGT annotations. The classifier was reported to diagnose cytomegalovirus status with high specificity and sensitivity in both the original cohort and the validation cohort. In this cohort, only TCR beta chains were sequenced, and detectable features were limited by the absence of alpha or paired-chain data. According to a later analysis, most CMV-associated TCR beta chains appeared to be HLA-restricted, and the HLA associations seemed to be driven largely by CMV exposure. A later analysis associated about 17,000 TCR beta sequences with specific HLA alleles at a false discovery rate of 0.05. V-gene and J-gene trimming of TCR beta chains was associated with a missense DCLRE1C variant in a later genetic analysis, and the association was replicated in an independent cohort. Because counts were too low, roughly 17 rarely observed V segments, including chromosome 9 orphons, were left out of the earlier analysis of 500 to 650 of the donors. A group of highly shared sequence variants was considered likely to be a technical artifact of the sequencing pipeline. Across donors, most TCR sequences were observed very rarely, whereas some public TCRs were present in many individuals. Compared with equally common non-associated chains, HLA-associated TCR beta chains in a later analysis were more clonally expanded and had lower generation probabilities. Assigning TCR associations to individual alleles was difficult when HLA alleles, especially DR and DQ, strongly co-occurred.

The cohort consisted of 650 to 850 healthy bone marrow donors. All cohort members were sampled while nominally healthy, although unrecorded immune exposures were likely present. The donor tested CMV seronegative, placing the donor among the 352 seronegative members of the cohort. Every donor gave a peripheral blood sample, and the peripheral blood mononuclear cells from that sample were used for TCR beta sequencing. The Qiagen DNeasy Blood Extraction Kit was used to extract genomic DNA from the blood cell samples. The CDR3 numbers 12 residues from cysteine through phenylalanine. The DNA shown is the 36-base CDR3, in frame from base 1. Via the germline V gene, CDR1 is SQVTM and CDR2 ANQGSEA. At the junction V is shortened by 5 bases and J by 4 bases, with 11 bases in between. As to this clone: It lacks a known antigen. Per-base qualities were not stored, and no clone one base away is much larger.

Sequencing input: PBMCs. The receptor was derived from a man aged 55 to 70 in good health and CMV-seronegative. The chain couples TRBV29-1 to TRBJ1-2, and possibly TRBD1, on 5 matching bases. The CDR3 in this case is CSVLDRIYGYTF. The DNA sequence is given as TGCAGCGTTCTAGACAGAATCTATGGCTACACCTTC.